This T cell receptor beta chain is from a study of T cell changes during pregnancy in multiple sclerosis. Profiled with immunoSEQ multiplex PCR; TCRdb holds only in-frame clones, not every one. The repertoire holds approximately 82,000 clones, with about 89% as singletons. The CDR3 contains 14 residues. The V gene's germline CDR1 is SNHLY and CDR2 FYNNEI. Trimming shortened V by 5 bases and J by 0 bases, and 8 bases separated the two germline ends. The sequenced sample was CD4+ T cells from peripheral blood mononuclear cells, obtained in the second trimester of pregnancy. J is TRBJ1-3 and V is TRBV2, with D uncertain. This clonotype was sampled from a female donor with multiple sclerosis, enrolled in a pregnancy study. This chain's CDR3 is CASSLKSSGNTIYF. The CDR3 DNA sequence: TGTGCCAGCAGTCTCAAGAGCTCTGGAAACACCATATATTTT. Full variable domain (outside the CDR3, taken from reference TRBV2 and TRBJ1-3): EPEVTQTPSHQVTQMGQEVILRCVPISNHLYFYWYRQILGQKVEFLVSFYNNEISEKSEIFDDQFSVERPDGSNFTLKIRSTKLEDSAMYFCASSLKSSGNTIYFGEGSWLTVV.